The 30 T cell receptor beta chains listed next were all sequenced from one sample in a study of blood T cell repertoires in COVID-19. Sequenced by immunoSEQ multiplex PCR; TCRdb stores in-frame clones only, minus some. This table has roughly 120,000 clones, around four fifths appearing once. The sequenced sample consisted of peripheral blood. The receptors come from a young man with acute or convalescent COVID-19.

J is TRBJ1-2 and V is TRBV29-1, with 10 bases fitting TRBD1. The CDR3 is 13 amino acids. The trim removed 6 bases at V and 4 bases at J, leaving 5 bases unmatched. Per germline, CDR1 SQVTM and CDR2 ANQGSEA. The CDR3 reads CSVYRDRGYGYTF. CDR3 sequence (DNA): TGCAGCGTATACCGGGACAGGGGCTATGGCTACACCTTC.

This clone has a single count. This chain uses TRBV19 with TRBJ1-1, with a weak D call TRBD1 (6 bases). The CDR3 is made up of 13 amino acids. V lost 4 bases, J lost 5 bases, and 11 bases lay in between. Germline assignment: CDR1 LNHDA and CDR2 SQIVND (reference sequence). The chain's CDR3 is CASSTTGRTEAFF. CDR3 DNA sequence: TGTGCCAGTAGTACGACAGGTAGAACTGAAGCTTTCTTT.

CDR3 protein: CAWTLQGGGANVLTF. The CDR3 DNA sequence: TGTGCCTGGACCCTGCAGGGCGGTGGGGCCAACGTCCTGACTTTC. This chain uses TRBV30 with TRBJ2-6; D possibly corresponds to TRBD1 (5 bases). The germline CDR1 and CDR2 sequences are GTSNPN and SVGIG (reference sequence). V lost 4 bases and J 3 bases, leaving 13 bases between the germline ends. This CDR3 has 15 amino acids.

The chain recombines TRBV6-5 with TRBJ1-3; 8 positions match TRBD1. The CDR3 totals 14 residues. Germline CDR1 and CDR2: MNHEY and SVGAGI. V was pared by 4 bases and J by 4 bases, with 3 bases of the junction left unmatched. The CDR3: CASSLGTGGNTIYF. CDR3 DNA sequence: TGTGCCAGCAGTTTGGGGACAGGCGGAAACACCATATATTTT.

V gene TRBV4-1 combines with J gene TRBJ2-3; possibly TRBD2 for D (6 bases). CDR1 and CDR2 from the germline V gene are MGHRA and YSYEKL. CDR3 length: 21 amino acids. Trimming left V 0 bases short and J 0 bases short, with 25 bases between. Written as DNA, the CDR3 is TGCGCCAGCAGCCAAGATCGCACCTTCTTGTTAGCGGAGGTCAGCACAGATACGCAGTATTTT. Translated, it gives CASSQDRTFLLAEVSTDTQYF.

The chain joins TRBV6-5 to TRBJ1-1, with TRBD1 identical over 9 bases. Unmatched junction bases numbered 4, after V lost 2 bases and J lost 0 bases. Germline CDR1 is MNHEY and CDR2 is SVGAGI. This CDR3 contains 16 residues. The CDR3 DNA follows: TGTGCCAGCAGTTACCGGACAGGGGCGATGAACACTGAAGCTTTCTTT. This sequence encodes CASSYRTGAMNTEAFF.

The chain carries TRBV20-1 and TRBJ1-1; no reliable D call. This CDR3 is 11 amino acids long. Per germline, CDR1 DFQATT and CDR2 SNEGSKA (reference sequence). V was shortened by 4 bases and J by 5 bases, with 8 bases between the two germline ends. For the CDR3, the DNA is TGCAGTGCTATACCGGGTACTGAAGCTTTCTTT. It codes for CSAIPGTEAFF.

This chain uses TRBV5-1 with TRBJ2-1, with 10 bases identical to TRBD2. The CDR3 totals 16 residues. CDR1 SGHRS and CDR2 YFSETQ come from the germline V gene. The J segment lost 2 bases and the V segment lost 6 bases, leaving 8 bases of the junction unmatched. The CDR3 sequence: CASIPGLASTYNEQFF. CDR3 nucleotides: TGCGCCAGCATCCCGGGACTAGCGTCCACCTACAATGAGCAGTTCTTC.

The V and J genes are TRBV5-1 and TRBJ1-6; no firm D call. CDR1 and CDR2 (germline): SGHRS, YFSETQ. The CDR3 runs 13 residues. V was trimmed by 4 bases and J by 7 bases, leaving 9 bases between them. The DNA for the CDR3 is TGCGCCAGCAGCCCGGGAGAGAATTCACCCCTCCACTTT. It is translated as CASSPGENSPLHF.

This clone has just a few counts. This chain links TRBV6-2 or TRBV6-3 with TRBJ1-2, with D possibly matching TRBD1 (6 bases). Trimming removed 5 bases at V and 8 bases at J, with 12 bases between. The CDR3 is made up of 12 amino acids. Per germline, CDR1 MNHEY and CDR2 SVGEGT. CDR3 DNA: TGTGCCAGCAGTCAGGGGACCTGGGGCTACACCTTC. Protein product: CASSQGTWGYTF.

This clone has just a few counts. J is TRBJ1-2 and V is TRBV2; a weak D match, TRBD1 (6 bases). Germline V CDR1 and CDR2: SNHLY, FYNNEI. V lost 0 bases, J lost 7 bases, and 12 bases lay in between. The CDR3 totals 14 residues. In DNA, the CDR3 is TGTGCCAGCAGTGAAGCAGGGGGTCTCATTGGCTACACCTTC. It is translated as CASSEAGGLIGYTF.

CDR3 in amino acids: CASSPISGANVLTF. Written as DNA, the CDR3 is TGTGCCAGCTCACCTATCTCTGGGGCCAACGTCCTGACTTTC. This chain joins TRBV18 and TRBJ2-6; D gene ambiguous. From germline, CDR1 is KGHSH and CDR2 LQKENI. The CDR3 sequence is 14 residues long. V was shortened by 3 bases and J by 0 bases, with 3 bases between the two germline ends.

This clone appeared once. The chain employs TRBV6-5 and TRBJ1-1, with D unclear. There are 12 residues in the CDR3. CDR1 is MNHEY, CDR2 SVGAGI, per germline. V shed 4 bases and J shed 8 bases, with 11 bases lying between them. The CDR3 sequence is CASSFRGGEAFF. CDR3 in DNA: TGTGCCAGCAGTTTTCGAGGAGGGGAAGCTTTCTTT.

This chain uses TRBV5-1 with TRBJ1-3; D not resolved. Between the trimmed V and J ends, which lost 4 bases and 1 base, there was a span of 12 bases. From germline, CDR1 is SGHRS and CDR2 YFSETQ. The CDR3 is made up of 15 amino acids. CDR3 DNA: TGCGCCAGCAGCCGACCCGACGGGTCTGGAAACACCATATATTTT. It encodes CASSRPDGSGNTIYF.

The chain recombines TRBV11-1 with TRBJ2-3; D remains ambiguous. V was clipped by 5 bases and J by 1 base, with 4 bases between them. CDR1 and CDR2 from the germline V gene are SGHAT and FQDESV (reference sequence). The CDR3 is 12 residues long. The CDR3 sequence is CASSLGTDTQYF. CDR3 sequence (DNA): TGTGCCAGCAGCCTTGGCACAGATACGCAGTATTTT. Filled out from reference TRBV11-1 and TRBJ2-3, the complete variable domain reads EAEVAQSPRYKITEKSQAVAFWCDPISGHATLYWYRQILGQGPELLVQFQDESVVDDSQLPKDRFSAERLKGVDSTLKIQPAELGDSAMYLCASSLGTDTQYFGPGTRLTVL.

The chain's CDR3 is CASSFGSGNYNEQFF. As DNA, the CDR3 is TGTGCCAGCAGTTTTGGTAGCGGGAACTACAATGAGCAGTTCTTC. This sequence joins TRBV27 and TRBJ2-1; 8 bases are shared with TRBD2. The trim removed 3 bases at V and 3 bases at J, leaving 4 bases unmatched. The CDR3 extends over 15 amino acids. Per germline, CDR1 MNHEY and CDR2 SMNVEV (reference sequence).

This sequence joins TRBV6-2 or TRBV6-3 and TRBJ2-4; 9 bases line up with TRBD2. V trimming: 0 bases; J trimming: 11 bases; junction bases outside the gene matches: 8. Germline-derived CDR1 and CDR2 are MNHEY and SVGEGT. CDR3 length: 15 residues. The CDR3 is CASSYSPSSGGLQYF. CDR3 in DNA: TGTGCCAGCAGTTACTCGCCGAGTAGCGGGGGACTTCAGTACTTC.

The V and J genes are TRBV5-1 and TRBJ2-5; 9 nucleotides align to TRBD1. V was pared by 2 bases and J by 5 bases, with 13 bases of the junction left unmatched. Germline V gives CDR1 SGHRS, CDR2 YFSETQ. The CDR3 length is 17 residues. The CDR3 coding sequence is TGCGCCAGCAGCTTTCTACAGGGGGCGGCCGCCCGCGAGACCCAGTACTTC. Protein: CASSFLQGAAARETQYF. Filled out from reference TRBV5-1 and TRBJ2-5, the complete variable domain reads KAGVTQTPRYLIKTRGQQVTLSCSPISGHRSVSWYQQTPGQGLQFLFEYFSETQRNKGNFPGRFSGRQFSNSRSEMNVSTLELGDSALYLCASSFLQGAAARETQYFGPGTRLLVL.

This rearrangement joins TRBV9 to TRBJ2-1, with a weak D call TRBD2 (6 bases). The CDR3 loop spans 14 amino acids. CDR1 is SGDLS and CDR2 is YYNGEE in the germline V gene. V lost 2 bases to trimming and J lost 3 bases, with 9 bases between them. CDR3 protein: CASSVGRDYNEQFF. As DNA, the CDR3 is TGTGCCAGCAGCGTCGGGCGGGACTACAATGAGCAGTTCTTC.

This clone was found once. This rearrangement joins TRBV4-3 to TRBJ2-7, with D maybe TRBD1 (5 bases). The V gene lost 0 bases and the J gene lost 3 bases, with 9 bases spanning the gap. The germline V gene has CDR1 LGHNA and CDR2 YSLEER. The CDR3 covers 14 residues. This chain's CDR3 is CASSQEPGHYEQYF. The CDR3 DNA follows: TGCGCCAGCAGCCAAGAACCAGGACACTACGAGCAGTACTTC.

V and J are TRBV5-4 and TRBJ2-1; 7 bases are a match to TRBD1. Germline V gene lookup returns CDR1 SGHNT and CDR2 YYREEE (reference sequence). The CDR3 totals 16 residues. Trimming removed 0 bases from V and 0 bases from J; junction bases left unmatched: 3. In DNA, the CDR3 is TGTGCCAGCAGCTTGGAAGGGACAGCCTCCTACAATGAGCAGTTCTTC. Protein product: CASSLEGTASYNEQFF. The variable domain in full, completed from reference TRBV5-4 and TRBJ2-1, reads ETGVTQSPTHLIKTRGQQVTLRCSSQSGHNTVSWYQQALGQGPQFIFQYYREEENGRGNFPPRFSGLQFPNYSSELNVNALELDDSALYLCASSLEGTASYNEQFFGPGTRLTVL.

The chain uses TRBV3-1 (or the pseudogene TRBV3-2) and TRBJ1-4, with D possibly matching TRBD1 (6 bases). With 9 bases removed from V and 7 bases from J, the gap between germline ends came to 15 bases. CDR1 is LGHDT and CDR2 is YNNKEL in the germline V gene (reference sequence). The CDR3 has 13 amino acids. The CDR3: CASKRQGSEKLFF. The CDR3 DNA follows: TGTGCCAGTAAAAGGCAGGGGAGTGAAAAACTGTTTTTT.

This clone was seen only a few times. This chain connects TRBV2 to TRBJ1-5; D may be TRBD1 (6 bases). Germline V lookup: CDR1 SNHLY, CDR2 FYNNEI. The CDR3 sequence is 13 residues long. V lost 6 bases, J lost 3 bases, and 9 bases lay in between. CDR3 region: CASRDSFNQPQHF. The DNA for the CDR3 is TGTGCCAGCAGGGACAGTTTCAATCAGCCCCAGCATTTT.

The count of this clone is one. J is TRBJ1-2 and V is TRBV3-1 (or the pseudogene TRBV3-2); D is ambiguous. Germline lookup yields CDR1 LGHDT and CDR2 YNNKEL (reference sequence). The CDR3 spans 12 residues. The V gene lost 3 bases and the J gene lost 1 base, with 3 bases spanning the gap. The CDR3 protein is CASSQSNYGYTF. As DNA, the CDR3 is TGTGCCAGCAGCCAGAGTAACTATGGCTACACCTTC.

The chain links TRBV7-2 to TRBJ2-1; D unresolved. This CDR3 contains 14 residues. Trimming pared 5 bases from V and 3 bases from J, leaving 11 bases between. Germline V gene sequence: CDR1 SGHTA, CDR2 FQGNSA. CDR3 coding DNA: TGTGCCAGCAGCCTCGCGCGGTACTACAATGAGCAGTTCTTC. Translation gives CASSLARYYNEQFF.

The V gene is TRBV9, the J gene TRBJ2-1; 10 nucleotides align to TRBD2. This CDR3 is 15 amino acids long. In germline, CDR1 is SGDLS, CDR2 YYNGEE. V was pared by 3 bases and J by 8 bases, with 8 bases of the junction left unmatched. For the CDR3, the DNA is TGTGCCAGCAGCGCCCGAACTAGCGGGAATGATGAGCAGTTCTTC. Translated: CASSARTSGNDEQFF.

CDR3 coding DNA: TGTGCCAGCAGTGAAGTCGGGGTCTACGAGCAGTACGTC. Its translation: CASSEVGVYEQYV. The V and J genes are TRBV6-1 and TRBJ2-7; D perhaps matches TRBD2 (5 bases). Trimming cost V 1 base and J 3 bases, with 7 bases left between them. This CDR3 has 13 residues. Germline loops: CDR1 MNHNS, CDR2 SASEGT.

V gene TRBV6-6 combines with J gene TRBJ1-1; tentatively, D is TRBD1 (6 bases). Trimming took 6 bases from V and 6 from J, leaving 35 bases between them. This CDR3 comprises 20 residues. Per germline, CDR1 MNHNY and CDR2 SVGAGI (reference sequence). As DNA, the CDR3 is TGTGCCAGCAGCCGTCCAAGGGTCGGGCAAATCACAGGGACAAAGTCTGAAGCTTTCTTT. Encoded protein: CASSRPRVGQITGTKSEAFF.

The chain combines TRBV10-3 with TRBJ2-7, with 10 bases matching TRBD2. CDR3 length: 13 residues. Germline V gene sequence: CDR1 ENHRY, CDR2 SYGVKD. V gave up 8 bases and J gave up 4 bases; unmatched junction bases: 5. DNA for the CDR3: TGTGCCATCGGAGCGGGGGGGCCTTACGAGCAGTACTTC. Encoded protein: CAIGAGGPYEQYF.

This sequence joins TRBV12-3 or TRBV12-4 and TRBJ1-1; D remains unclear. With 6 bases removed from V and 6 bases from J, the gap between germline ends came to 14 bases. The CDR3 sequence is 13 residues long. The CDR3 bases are TGTGCCAGCAGCCTAACCAGGAGGGCTGAAGCTTTCTTT. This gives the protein CASSLTRRAEAFF.